The present T cell receptor beta chain was sequenced within a study of T cell responses to AZD1222 COVID-19 vaccine. Whole-study findings and limits: Repertoire sampling happened only post peak T cell response. A reported finding is that nearly half of spike-specific TCRs target unmutated variant regions.

The CDR3 covers 18 residues. Looked up from germline, CDR1 is KGHDR and CDR2 is SFDVKD. J gave up 7 bases and V 10 bases, and 19 bases lay outside the gene matches. Remarks on this clone: Its specificity is not known.

Repertoires were generated with immunoSEQ multiplex PCR, while TCRdb's copy carries only in-frame clones and drops some. The table shows around 110,000 clones, with 80% to 90% occurring only once. The receptor was isolated from an adult in good health. The J gene is TRBJ1-6, the V gene TRBV24-1; TRBD1 agrees at 9 bases. Specimen: peripheral blood, collected on day 0 of MenACWY control vaccination. CDR3 bases: TGTGCCACAGATCCGGGACAGGGTTCCCCTTTTTCCAATTCACCCCTCCACTTT. It yields the protein CATDPGQGSPFSNSPLHF.